A selection of T cell receptor beta chains follows, all from one sample in a study of cytomegalovirus exposure and HLA in healthy donors. TCRdb's copy holds only in-frame clones and misses some; the assay was immunoSEQ multiplex PCR. The sample records over 150,000 clones, about 76% being singletons. Sequencing used PBMCs. The source is a woman aged 40 to 50 in good health and CMV-seropositive. The CDR3 runs from the conserved cysteine through the conserved F or W. The D gene is left open where the match is weak. The size field is filled for only some rows; it gives once, few, many or a size class.

TRBD1	TRBV11-2	NA	TRBJ1-2	CASSSLGQAYGYTF	TGTGCCAGCAGCTCCCTCGGACAGGCCTATGGCTACACCTTC
NA	TRBV27	NA	TRBJ2-5	CASSLFGGEWETQYF	TGTGCCAGCAGTTTATTTGGGGGCGAGTGGGAGACCCAGTACTTC
NA	TRBV28	NA	TRBJ1-2	CASSDKPMGTRAYGYTF	TGTGCCAGCAGTGACAAGCCAATGGGGACAAGAGCCTATGGCTACACCTTC
NA	TRBV9	NA	TRBJ2-1	CASSPMVGSDEQFF	TGTGCCAGCAGCCCTATGGTCGGGAGCGATGAGCAGTTCTTC
NA	TRBV6-6	NA	TRBJ1-3	CASRTPGHPGNTIYF	TGTGCCAGCAGAACCCCTGGACACCCTGGAAACACCATATATTTT
TRBD2	TRBV6-5	few	TRBJ2-7	CASRILAGPYEQYF	TGTGCCAGCAGGATACTAGCGGGACCCTACGAGCAGTACTTC
TRBD2	TRBV6-5	NA	TRBJ2-2	CASSYSRGANTGELFF	TGTGCCAGCAGTTACTCGCGGGGGGCGAACACCGGGGAGCTGTTTTTT
NA	TRBV6-6	NA	TRBJ1-6	CASSYSQGFDSPLHF	TGTGCCAGCAGTTACTCACAGGGATTTGATTCACCCCTCCACTTT
TRBD1	TRBV2	NA	TRBJ1-2	CASSPLGPGTGSYGYTF	TGTGCCAGCAGCCCTCTTGGACCCGGGACAGGGTCGTATGGCTACACCTTC
TRBD2	TRBV15	NA	TRBJ2-3	CATSRGTRTDTQYF	TGTGCCACCAGCAGAGGGACTAGAACAGATACGCAGTATTTT
TRBD2	TRBV19	NA	TRBJ2-3	CASSSSGGLTDTQYF	TGTGCCAGTAGTTCCAGCGGGGGACTCACAGATACGCAGTATTTT
NA	TRBV4-3	NA	TRBJ1-2	CASSQVSGAGGNYGYTF	TGCGCCAGCAGCCAAGTTTCAGGGGCCGGCGGTAACTATGGCTACACCTTC
NA	TRBV21-1	NA	TRBJ2-3	CASSKEVTSGREDTQYF	TGTGCCAGCAGCAAAGAGGTGACTAGCGGGAGGGAAGATACGCAGTATTTT
NA	TRBV19	once	TRBJ1-1	CASREGPWGTEAFF	TGTGCCAGTAGAGAGGGTCCCTGGGGTACTGAAGCTTTCTTT
TRBD1	TRBV10-3	NA	TRBJ1-2	CAISRDSYGYTF	TGTGCCATCTCCCGGGACAGCTATGGCTACACCTTC
TRBD2	TRBV6-1	NA	TRBJ2-3	CASSKGLATPDTQYF	TGTGCCAGCAGTAAGGGACTAGCAACCCCAGATACGCAGTATTTT
NA	TRBV6-5	NA	TRBJ2-3	CASHRVGTDTQYF	TGTGCCAGCCACAGGGTCGGCACAGATACGCAGTATTTT
NA	TRBV28	few	TRBJ1-5	CASSFAGGNQPQHF	TGTGCCAGCAGTTTTGCAGGGGGCAATCAGCCCCAGCATTTT
TRBD1	TRBV29-1	NA	TRBJ1-1	CSVESRDRANTEAFF	TGCAGCGTTGAATCCCGGGACAGGGCGAACACTGAAGCTTTCTTT
NA	TRBV21-1	NA	TRBJ1-2	CASSNGGQGAPGNYGYTF	TGTGCCAGCAGCAACGGAGGTCAGGGGGCGCCTGGCAACTATGGCTACACCTTC
TRBD1	TRBV10-3	NA	TRBJ1-2	CAISEWEKGADGYTF	TGTGCCATCAGTGAGTGGGAGAAGGGGGCTGATGGCTACACCTTC
NA	TRBV5-6	NA	TRBJ2-5	CASGPGRAAETQYF	TGTGCCAGCGGACCTGGGCGGGCGGCGGAGACCCAGTACTTC
NA	TRBV5-6	NA	TRBJ2-3	CASRGQLSTDTQYF	TGTGCCAGCAGGGGGCAATTAAGCACAGATACGCAGTATTTT
NA	TRBV5-4	NA	TRBJ1-2	CASSMVGAGGLGYGYTF	TGTGCCAGCAGCATGGTGGGGGCGGGGGGGCTCGGCTATGGCTACACCTTC
TRBD1	TRBV14	NA	TRBJ2-7	CASTIGGTGLVTAYEQYF	TGTGCCAGCACCATCGGCGGGACAGGGCTCGTTACCGCTTACGAGCAGTACTTC
NA	TRBV30	NA	TRBJ1-6	CAWSVYPGNSPLHF	TGTGCCTGGAGTGTTTACCCAGGGAATTCACCCCTCCACTTT